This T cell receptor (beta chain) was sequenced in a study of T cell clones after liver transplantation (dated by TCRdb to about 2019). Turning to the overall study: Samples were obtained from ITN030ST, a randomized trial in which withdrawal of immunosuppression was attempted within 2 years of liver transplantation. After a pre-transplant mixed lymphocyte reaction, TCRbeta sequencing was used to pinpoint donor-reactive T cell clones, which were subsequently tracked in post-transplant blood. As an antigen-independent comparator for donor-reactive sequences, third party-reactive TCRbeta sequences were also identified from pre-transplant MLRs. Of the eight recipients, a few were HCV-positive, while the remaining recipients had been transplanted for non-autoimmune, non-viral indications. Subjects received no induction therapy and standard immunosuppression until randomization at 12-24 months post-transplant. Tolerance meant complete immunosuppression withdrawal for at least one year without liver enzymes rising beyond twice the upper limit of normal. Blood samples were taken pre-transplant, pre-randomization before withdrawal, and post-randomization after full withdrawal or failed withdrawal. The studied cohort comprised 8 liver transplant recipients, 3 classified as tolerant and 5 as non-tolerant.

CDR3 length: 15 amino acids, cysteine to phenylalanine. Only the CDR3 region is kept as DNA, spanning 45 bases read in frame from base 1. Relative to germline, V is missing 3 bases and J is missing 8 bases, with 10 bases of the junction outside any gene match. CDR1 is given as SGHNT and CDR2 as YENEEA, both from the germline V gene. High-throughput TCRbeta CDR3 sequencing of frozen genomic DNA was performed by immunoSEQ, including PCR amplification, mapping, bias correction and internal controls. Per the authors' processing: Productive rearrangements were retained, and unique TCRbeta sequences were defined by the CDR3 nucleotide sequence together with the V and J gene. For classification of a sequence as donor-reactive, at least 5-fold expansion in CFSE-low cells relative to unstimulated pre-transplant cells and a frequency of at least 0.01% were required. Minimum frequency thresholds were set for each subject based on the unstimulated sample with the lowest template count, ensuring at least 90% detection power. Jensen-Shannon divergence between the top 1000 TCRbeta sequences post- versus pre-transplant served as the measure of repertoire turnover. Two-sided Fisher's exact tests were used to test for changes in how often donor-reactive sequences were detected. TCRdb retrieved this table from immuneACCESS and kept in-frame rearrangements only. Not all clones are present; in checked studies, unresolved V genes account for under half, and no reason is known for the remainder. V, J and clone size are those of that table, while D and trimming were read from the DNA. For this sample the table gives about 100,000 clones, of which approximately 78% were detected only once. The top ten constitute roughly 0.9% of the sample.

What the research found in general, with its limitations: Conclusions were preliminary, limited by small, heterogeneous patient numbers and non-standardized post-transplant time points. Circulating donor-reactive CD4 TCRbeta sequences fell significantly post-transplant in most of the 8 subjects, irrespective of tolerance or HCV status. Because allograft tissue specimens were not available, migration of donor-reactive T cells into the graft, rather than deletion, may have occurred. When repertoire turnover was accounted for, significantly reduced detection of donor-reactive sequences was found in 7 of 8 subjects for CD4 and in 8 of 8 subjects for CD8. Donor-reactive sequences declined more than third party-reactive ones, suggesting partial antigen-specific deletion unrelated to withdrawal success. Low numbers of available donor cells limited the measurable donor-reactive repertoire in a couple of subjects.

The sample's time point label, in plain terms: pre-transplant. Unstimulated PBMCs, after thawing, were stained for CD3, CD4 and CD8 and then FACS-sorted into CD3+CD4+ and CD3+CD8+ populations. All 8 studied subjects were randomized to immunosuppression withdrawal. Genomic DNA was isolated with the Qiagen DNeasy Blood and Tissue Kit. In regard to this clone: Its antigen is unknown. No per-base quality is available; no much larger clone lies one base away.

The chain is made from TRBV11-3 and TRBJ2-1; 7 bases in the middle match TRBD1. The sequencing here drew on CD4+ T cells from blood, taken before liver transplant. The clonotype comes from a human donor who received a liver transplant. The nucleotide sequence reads TGTGCCAGCAGCTTGGGACAGCGGTTCGGCTATGAGCAGTTCTTC. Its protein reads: CASSLGQRFGYEQFF.